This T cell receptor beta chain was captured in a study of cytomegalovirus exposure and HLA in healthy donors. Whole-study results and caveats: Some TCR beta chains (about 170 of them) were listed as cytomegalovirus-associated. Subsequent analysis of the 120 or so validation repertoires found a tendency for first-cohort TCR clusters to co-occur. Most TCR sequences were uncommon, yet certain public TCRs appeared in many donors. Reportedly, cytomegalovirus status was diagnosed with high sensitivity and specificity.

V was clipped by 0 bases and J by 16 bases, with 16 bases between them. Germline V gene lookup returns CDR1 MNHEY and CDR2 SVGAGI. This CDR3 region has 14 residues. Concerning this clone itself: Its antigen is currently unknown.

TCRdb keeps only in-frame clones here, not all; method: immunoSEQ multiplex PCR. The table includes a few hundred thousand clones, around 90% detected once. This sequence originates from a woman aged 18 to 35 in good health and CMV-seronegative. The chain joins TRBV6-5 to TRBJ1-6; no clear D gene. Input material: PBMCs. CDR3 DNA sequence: TGTGCCAGCAGTTACTCGACGCCGATCGGGGAACTCCACTTT. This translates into CASSYSTPIGELHF.